These 3 T cell receptor beta chains came from one sample sequenced in a study of identifying expanded T cells in peripheral blood. Generated by immunoSEQ multiplex PCR, the TCRdb table keeps only in-frame clones and is missing some. Counted here are about 90,000 clones, approximately 86% occurring once; the ten biggest clones make up roughly 5.3%. The material sequenced was blood. The receptors shown here come from a person aged 18 to 75 in good health.

The rearrangement joins TRBV5-6 to TRBJ1-1; D uncertain. V was shortened by 4 bases and J by 0 bases, with 10 bases between the two germline ends. The V gene's germline CDR1 is SGHDT and CDR2 YYEEEE. This CDR3 has 14 amino acids. The DNA of the CDR3 is TGTGCCAGCAGCGTCCCTGCTGTGAACACTGAAGCTTTCTTT. Protein product: CASSVPAVNTEAFF.

The chain uses TRBV4-3 and TRBJ2-7; perhaps TRBD1 as D (6 bases). V was clipped by 3 bases and J by 0 bases, with 15 bases between them. Germline CDR1 LGHNA, CDR2 YSLEER. This CDR3 spans 16 amino acids. CDR3 region: CASSQDDRLSSYEQYF. For the CDR3, the DNA is TGCGCCAGCAGCCAGGACGACAGGTTAAGCTCCTACGAGCAGTACTTC.

The DNA of the CDR3 is TGCAGCGTCGGCCGGGACAGCTACGAGCAGTACTTC. This encodes CSVGRDSYEQYF. This chain joins TRBV29-1 and TRBJ2-7; 7 nucleotides agree with TRBD1. J was trimmed by 3 bases and V by 6 bases; bases with no gene match: 5. CDR3 length: 12 amino acids. Germline V gene lookup returns CDR1 SQVTM and CDR2 ANQGSEA.